The 17 T cell receptor beta chains listed next were all sequenced from one sample in a study of regulatory T cells in long-lasting Graves disease. Construction of TCR beta libraries relied on iRepertoire HTBI primers and on Arm-PCR targeting CDR3 regions. Using its own MiXCR run on the multiplex PCR reads, TCRdb lists one record per CDR3 protein. The table includes about 660,000 distinct CDR3 sequences, approximately 29% detected once. This sample's time point: persistent/refractory GD, antithyroid drugs over 5 years with positive TRAb. PBMC-extracted RNA yielded the TCR library. The source material was peripheral blood mononuclear cells (PBMCs), sampled when the disease was refractory, from a patient treated with antithyroid drugs. The receptors derive from a female donor with Graves disease.

This clonotype appeared a few times. J is TRBJ2-6 and V is TRBV6-1; no reliable D call. This CDR3 spans 18 amino acids. The germline V and J ends were trimmed by 5 bases and 0 bases, with 17 bases remaining between them. Germline lookup yields CDR1 MNHNS and CDR2 SASEGT. The CDR3 region is CASSQPAVPLSGANVLTF. For the CDR3, the DNA is TGTGCCAGCAGTCAACCCGCAGTGCCCCTCTCTGGGGCCAACGTCCTGACTTTC.

This clonotype was found a few times. The genes are TRBV10-3 and TRBJ2-7, with 7 bases aligning to TRBD1. From germline, CDR1 is ENHRY and CDR2 SYGVKD. The CDR3 is made up of 14 amino acids. J lost 3 bases, V lost 6 bases, and 8 bases had no gene match. CDR3 nucleotide sequence: TGTGCCATCAGGGTCTCCGGGACAGTCTACGAGCAGTACTTC. Amino acid sequence: CAIRVSGTVYEQYF.

This clonotype turned up a few times. V is TRBV10-3 and J is TRBJ2-7; 7 nucleotides agree with TRBD1. J lost 0 bases, V lost 4 bases, and 3 bases had no gene match. Germline V gene data show CDR1 as ENHRY and CDR2 as SYGVKD. CDR3 length: 14 amino acids. The CDR3 DNA sequence: TGTGCCATCAGTGGACAGGGCATCTCCTACGAGCAGTACTTC. This sequence encodes CAISGQGISYEQYF.

A few counts support this clonotype. The rearrangement joins TRBV6-1 to TRBJ2-7; 8 bases fit TRBD2. This CDR3 contains 14 residues. Losses at the gene ends were 6 bases for V and 7 bases for J; bases not matched to a gene: 11. Germline values: CDR1 MNHNS, CDR2 SASEGT. This CDR3 is CASSRLAGLGEQYF. CDR3 DNA sequence: TGTGCCAGCAGCCGATTAGCGGGATTAGGGGAGCAGTACTTC.

This clonotype has just a few counts. The chain links TRBV20-1 to TRBJ2-7; D is possibly TRBD1 (6 bases). V was pared by 3 bases and J by 1 base, with 10 bases between. This CDR3 contains 13 residues. In germline, CDR1 is DFQATT, CDR2 SNEGSKA (reference sequence). The CDR3 is CSASVGTSYEQYF. Here the CDR3 DNA reads TGCAGTGCTAGTGTTGGGACATCCTACGAGCAGTACTTC.

Comment on this clonotype: A clone one base away is much larger, so this may be a read error. The gene calls are TRBV3-1 and TRBJ1-4, with D possibly being TRBD1 (6 bases). Per germline, CDR1 LGHDT and CDR2 YNNKEL (reference sequence). This CDR3 comprises 16 residues. The CDR3 loop is CASSQVRPGVVEKLLF. As DNA, the CDR3 is TGTGCCAGCAGCCAAGTACGTCCAGGGGTGGTTGAAAAACTGCTTTTT.

The chain joins TRBV29-1 to TRBJ2-7, with a possible D match to TRBD2 (5 bases). V lost 5 bases and J lost 0, with 11 bases in between. In germline, CDR1 is SQVTM, CDR2 ANQGSEA. The CDR3 runs 13 residues. Written as DNA, the CDR3 is TGCAGCGTTCAGCGGATAAGCTCCTACGAGCAGTACTTC. The encoded protein is CSVQRISSYEQYF.

This rearrangement joins TRBV6-2 or TRBV6-3 to TRBJ1-1, with 8 bases fitting TRBD1. Germline CDR1 is MNHEY and CDR2 is SVGEGT. V lost 8 bases and J lost 1; bases outside the gene matches: 3. The CDR3 runs to 13 residues. This CDR3 reads CASLDRGNTEAFF. The CDR3 DNA sequence: TGTGCCAGCCTAGACAGGGGGAACACTGAAGCTTTCTTT.

This clonotype occurred a few times. CDR3 nucleotide sequence: TGTGCCAGCAGTGAAGGGGGGCATTCCTCCTACGAGCAGTACTTC. This codes for CASSEGGHSSYEQYF. V and J are TRBV6-1 and TRBJ2-7; possibly TRBD1 for D (6 bases). There are 15 residues in the CDR3. Per the germline V gene, CDR1 is MNHNS and CDR2 is SASEGT. V was trimmed by 1 base and J by 0 bases, leaving 10 bases between them.

This chain links TRBV30 with TRBJ2-1, with 14 nucleotides matching TRBD2. Germline loops: CDR1 GTSNPN, CDR2 SVGIG (reference sequence). CDR3 size: 18 residues. V trimming: 2 bases; J trimming: 2 bases; junction bases outside the gene matches: 8. The CDR3 coding sequence is TGTGCCTGGAGTTCCGGGACTAGCGGGAGTCTAACCTACAATGAGCAGTTCTTC. Protein sequence: CAWSSGTSGSLTYNEQFF.

This clonotype has just a few counts. The gene calls are TRBV6-2 or TRBV6-3 and TRBJ2-7; 7 bases match TRBD1. V was clipped by 6 bases and J by 5 bases; unmatched bases: 10. Germline V gene sequence: CDR1 MNHEY, CDR2 SVGEGT. The CDR3 consists of 14 residues. CDR3 bases: TGTGCCAGCAGGATCGGGACAGTGAGTAACGAGCAGTACTTC. Protein: CASRIGTVSNEQYF.

The rearrangement links TRBV3-1 to TRBJ1-1; D uncertain. Germline values: CDR1 LGHDT, CDR2 YNNKEL (reference sequence). V was clipped by 5 bases and J by 1 base, with 11 bases between them. This CDR3 is 14 amino acids long. CDR3 loop: CASSDDRANTEAFF. The DNA for the CDR3 is TGTGCCAGCAGCGACGACCGAGCGAACACTGAAGCTTTCTTT.

The chain has TRBV19 and TRBJ2-2; D gene unclear. CDR3 size: 14 residues. Per the germline V gene, CDR1 is LNHDA and CDR2 is SQIVND (reference sequence). V lost 2 bases, J lost 4 bases, and 8 bases lay in between. The chain's CDR3 is CASSIKRSTGELFF. In DNA form, the CDR3 reads TGTGCCAGTAGTATAAAAAGGTCCACCGGGGAGCTGTTTTTT.

The V call is TRBV20-1, the J call TRBJ1-5, with 8 bases that match TRBD1. Per the germline V gene, CDR1 is DFQATT and CDR2 is SNEGSKA (reference sequence). This CDR3 has 19 amino acids. Germline trimming cut 5 bases from V and 4 bases from J; bases unmatched to any gene: 22. The CDR3 sequence is CSASLDVGTGLYSNQPQHF. CDR3 sequence (DNA): TGCAGTGCTTCCCTAGACGTCGGGACAGGCTTATATAGTAATCAGCCCCAGCATTTT.

This chain links TRBV25-1 with TRBJ1-5, with D perhaps matching TRBD1 (5 bases). The CDR3 has 15 amino acids. Germline V gene lookup returns CDR1 MGHDK and CDR2 SYGVNS. With 3 bases removed from V and 4 bases from J, the gap between germline ends came to 13 bases. In DNA, the CDR3 is TGTGCCAGCAGTGATGGGACTACCGGGAATCAGCCCCAGCATTTT. Its protein is CASSDGTTGNQPQHF.

This rearrangement joins TRBV15 to TRBJ2-7; 9 positions match TRBD1. Trimming took 2 bases from V and 3 from J; bases not matched to a gene: 8. Germline V gene data show CDR1 as LNHNV and CDR2 as YYDKDF (reference sequence). The CDR3 loop spans 16 amino acids. CDR3 nucleotide sequence: TGTGCCACCAGCAGACCCTCCGGGACAGGGTTCTACGAGCAGTACTTC. Translation: CATSRPSGTGFYEQYF.

The chain links TRBV6-1 to TRBJ1-1, with 7 bases lining up with TRBD1. Trimming took 6 bases from V and 3 from J; bases not matched to a gene: 7. This CDR3 has 14 amino acids. Germline CDR1 is MNHNS and CDR2 is SASEGT. CDR3 sequence (DNA): TGTGCCAGCAGCACACTGACAGGGTACACTGAAGCTTTCTTT. Protein product: CASSTLTGYTEAFF.